The rows below give T cell receptor beta chains drawn from one sample of a study of CD4 T cells in relation to SARS-CoV-2 and coronaviruses. Some clones are missing from TCRdb's copy, which holds only in-frame ones; the method was immunoSEQ multiplex PCR. This repertoire shows about 24,000 clones, around 74% found once; its top ten account for 12%. No antigen has been assigned to these receptors. Source material: CD4+ T cells from PBMCs, cultured in vitro. Receptor source: a human donor in good health. Each CDR3 is given with its conserved first and last residue. Fields, in order: D gene, clone size, V gene, J gene, CDR3 DNA, CDR3 protein. The D gene is left open where the match is weak. Not all rows give a size; the values are once, few, many and, for expanded clones, a class.

D: .; size: .; V: TRBV19; J: TRBJ2-7; DNA: TGTGCCAGTAGTCGGGGTGGGGATCCCTACGAGCAGTACTTC; CDR3: CASSRGGDPYEQYF
D: .; size: .; V: TRBV27; J: TRBJ1-3; DNA: TGTGCCTCCGGGCAGCGCTCTGGAAACACCATATATTTT; CDR3: CASGQRSGNTIYF
D: TRBD1; size: .; V: TRBV28; J: TRBJ2-7; DNA: TGTGCCAGCAGTTATGGGACAGGGGGTGGCGAGCAGTACTTC; CDR3: CASSYGTGGGEQYF
D: .; size: .; V: TRBV6-6; J: TRBJ2-2; DNA: TGTGCCAGCAGTAACAGCCTCGCGAACACCGGGGAGCTGTTTTTT; CDR3: CASSNSLANTGELFF
D: .; size: .; V: TRBV7-8; J: TRBJ1-6; DNA: TGTGCCAGCAGCTTATTTTTCGGCAGGAGCTCCTATAATTCACCCCTCCACTTT; CDR3: CASSLFFGRSSYNSPLHF
D: .; size: .; V: TRBV30; J: TRBJ2-2; DNA: TGTGCCTGGAGTGTAGGCGGGACCAACACCGGGGAGCTGTTTTTT; CDR3: CAWSVGGTNTGELFF
D: .; size: .; V: TRBV28; J: TRBJ2-7; DNA: TGTGCCAGCAGTTTGGGTAGGAACGAGCAGTACTTC; CDR3: CASSLGRNEQYF
D: TRBD1; size: .; V: TRBV5-4; J: TRBJ2-3; DNA: TGTGCCAGCAGACCGGGACAGGGTTCAGATACGCAGTATTTT; CDR3: CASRPGQGSDTQYF
D: .; size: .; V: TRBV18; J: TRBJ2-2; DNA: TGTGCCAGCTCACCACGACGACAGGTCAACACCGGGGAGCTGTTTTTT; CDR3: CASSPRRQVNTGELFF
D: TRBD1; size: .; V: TRBV6-5; J: TRBJ2-1; DNA: TGTGCCAGCAGCCCGCCAGGGGGTGAGCAGTTCTTC; CDR3: CASSPPGGEQFF
D: .; size: .; V: TRBV5-1; J: TRBJ2-7; DNA: TGCGCCAGCAGCTTGGACACAGCAGGTATAGACGAGCAGTACTTC; CDR3: CASSLDTAGIDEQYF
D: .; size: .; V: TRBV11-2; J: TRBJ2-7; DNA: TGTGCCAGCAGCAATGGGGCCGGCTACGAGCAGTACTTC; CDR3: CASSNGAGYEQYF
D: .; size: once; V: TRBV15; J: TRBJ2-1; DNA: TGTGCCACCAGCATGGGGGGCGGGCGGACACACAATGAGCAGTTCTTC; CDR3: CATSMGGGRTHNEQFF
D: .; size: .; V: TRBV7-2; J: TRBJ2-2; DNA: TGTGCCAGCAGCTTCTGGCGGGGGAACACCGGGGAGCTGTTTTTT; CDR3: CASSFWRGNTGELFF